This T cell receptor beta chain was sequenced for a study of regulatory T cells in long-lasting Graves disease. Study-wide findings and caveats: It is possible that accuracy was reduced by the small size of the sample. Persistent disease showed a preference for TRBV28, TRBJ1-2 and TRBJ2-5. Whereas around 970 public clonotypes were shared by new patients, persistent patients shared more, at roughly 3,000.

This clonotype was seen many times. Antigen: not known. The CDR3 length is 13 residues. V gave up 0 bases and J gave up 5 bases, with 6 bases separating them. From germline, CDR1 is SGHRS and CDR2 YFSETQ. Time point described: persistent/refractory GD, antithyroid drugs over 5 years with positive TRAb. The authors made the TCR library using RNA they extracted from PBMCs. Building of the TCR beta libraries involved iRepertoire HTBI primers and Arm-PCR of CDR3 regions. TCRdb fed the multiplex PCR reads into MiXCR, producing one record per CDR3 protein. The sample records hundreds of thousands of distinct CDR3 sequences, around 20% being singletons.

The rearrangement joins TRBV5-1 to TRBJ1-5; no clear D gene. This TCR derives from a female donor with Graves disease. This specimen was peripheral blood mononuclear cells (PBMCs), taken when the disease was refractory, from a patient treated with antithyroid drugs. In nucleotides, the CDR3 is TGCGCCAGCAGCTTGGCCCAGGATCAGCCCCAGCATTTT. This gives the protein CASSLAQDQPQHF.